This is a list of T cell receptor beta chains from one sample in a study of Ad26.COV2.S vaccination and SARS-CoV-2 variants. TCRdb's copy holds only in-frame clones and misses some; the assay was immunoSEQ multiplex PCR. The profile shows 440,000 or so clones, approximately 90% of them singletons. The sample here was peripheral blood, taken in a trial of Ad26.COV2.S vaccine versus placebo. The receptors originated from a person aged 18-65 years who received the Ad26.COV2.S COVID-19 vaccine or a placebo. Each CDR3 is given with its conserved first and last residue. D genes are given only for firm matches. The listing skips clone size in some rows; elsewhere it reads once, few, many or a size class.

>-|TRBV1|TRBJ2-3|-
TGCACCCTCCCAGCGGGGGCCGACACAGATACGCAGTATTTT
CTLPAGADTDTQYF
>-|TRBV11-2|TRBJ2-7|once
TGTGCCAGCAGCCGGGTTGCTGGTGCTAGGGAGCAGTACTTC
CASSRVAGAREQYF
>-|TRBV7-9|TRBJ1-5|-
TGTGCCAGCAGCTTAACTGTGGGTCAGCCCCAGCATTTT
CASSLTVGQPQHF
>TRBD2|TRBV29-1|TRBJ2-2|-
TGCAGCGTACTCTCGGGAGTAGCGGGAGATAACACCGGGGAGCTGTTTTTT
CSVLSGVAGDNTGELFF
>TRBD1|TRBV5-1|TRBJ1-1|once
TGCGCCAGCAGTTTAGGACAGGCTGAAGCTTTCTTT
CASSLGQAEAFF
>TRBD1|TRBV7-2|TRBJ2-2|once
TGTGCCAGCAGCTTACCGGGACAGTCCTTACACACCGGGGAGCTGTTTTTT
CASSLPGQSLHTGELFF
>-|TRBV30|TRBJ2-4|once
TGTGCCTGGAGATGGGGGGCTCAAGACATTCAGTACTTC
CAWRWGAQDIQYF
>-|TRBV11-2|TRBJ2-7|-
TGTGCCAGCAGCTACCGGGACCAGAAAGGGGAGCAGTACTTC
CASSYRDQKGEQYF
>TRBD1|TRBV7-8|TRBJ1-1|-
TGTGCCAGCAGCTCCTGGGGACAGTTTACCACTGAAGCTTTCTTT
CASSSWGQFTTEAFF
>TRBD2|TRBV7-9|TRBJ2-3|-
TGTGCCAGCCGTCTAAATAGCGGGGCCCATGGTACGCAGTATTTT
CASRLNSGAHGTQYF
>TRBD1|TRBV2|TRBJ1-2|-
TGTGCCAGCAGTAAAGGGTTGGCAGGGGGCCGGGAGGTCTATGGCTACACCTTC
CASSKGLAGGREVYGYTF
>-|TRBV14|TRBJ2-2|-
TGTGCCAGCAGCCCATGGAGGGTCACCGGGGAGCTGTTTTTT
CASSPWRVTGELFF
>TRBD1|TRBV18|TRBJ1-4|-
TGTGCCAGCTCACCCACAGGGGAATTGGGTAAACTGTTTTTT
CASSPTGELGKLFF
>-|TRBV5-4|TRBJ2-1|-
TGTGCCAGCAGCTTGGGGGGCTCCTACAATGAGCAGTTCTTC
CASSLGGSYNEQFF
>-|TRBV28|TRBJ2-7|-
TGTGCCAGCGTGTCGCCCGGGAATACCTACGAGCAGTACTTC
CASVSPGNTYEQYF
>TRBD2|TRBV10-2|TRBJ2-5|once
TGCGCCAGCAGCGTTAGCGGGGTGGCGGAAGAGACCCAGTACTTC
CASSVSGVAEETQYF
>-|TRBV5-4|TRBJ1-3|-
TGTGCCAGCAGACCGGACTTATCTGGAAACACCATATATTTT
CASRPDLSGNTIYF
>-|TRBV20-1|TRBJ2-5|-
TGCAGTGCTAGTGGGGAGACCCAGTACTTC
CSASGETQYF
>TRBD2|TRBV30|TRBJ2-7|once
TGTGCCTGGAGTAAGGCGGGAGAGAGCGAGCAGTACTTC
CAWSKAGESEQYF
>-|TRBV25-1|TRBJ2-1|-
TGTGCCACCAGCAGGGGAATTTCAGGCGGTTCCTACAATGAGCAGTTCTTC
CATSRGISGGSYNEQFF